What follows are 32 T cell receptor beta chains derived from one specimen sequenced in a study of blood T cell repertoires in COVID-19. Assay: immunoSEQ multiplex PCR; the TCRdb copy retains only in-frame clones and omits some. Of under 550,000 clones listed, over 85% are singletons. Sequences were obtained from peripheral blood. The source of these receptors is a man in his late teens or twenties with COVID-19, enrolled during active disease.

The chain uses TRBV6-1 and TRBJ2-5, with a possible D match to TRBD2 (6 bases). From germline, CDR1 is MNHNS and CDR2 SASEGT. The CDR3 is 15 amino acids. V shed 2 bases and J shed 9 bases, with 19 bases lying between them. In nucleotides, the CDR3 is TGTGCCAGCAGTGAAAGAGGAGGTGTCGCGGGGCCCCAGTACTTC. This translates into CASSERGGVAGPQYF.

The chain has TRBV6-5 and TRBJ1-3, with TRBD1 identical over 9 bases. The CDR3 contains 14 residues. V trimming: 6 bases; J trimming: 9 bases; junction bases outside the gene matches: 9. Germline V gene data show CDR1 as MNHEY and CDR2 as SVGAGI. In DNA form, the CDR3 reads TGTGCCAGCAGCAATGGACAGGGGATTGGCACCATATATTTT. It specifies CASSNGQGIGTIYF.

This clone came up once. The chain joins TRBV6-6 to TRBJ1-5; 8 nucleotides match TRBD1. V was pared by 3 bases and J by 4 bases, with 2 bases of the junction left unmatched. Per germline, CDR1 MNHNY and CDR2 SVGAGI (reference sequence). The CDR3 consists of 14 residues. The CDR3 here is CASSYTGGNQPQHF. CDR3 bases: TGTGCCAGCAGTTATACAGGGGGGAATCAGCCCCAGCATTTT.

The chain employs TRBV7-2 and TRBJ2-7; TRBD2 matches 10 bases. Germline CDR1 is SGHTA and CDR2 is FQGNSA. The CDR3 is made up of 16 amino acids. The V and J ends lost 3 bases and 0 bases, in that order; junction bases with no gene match: 5. CDR3 coding DNA: TGTGCCAGCAGCTTTATGGCTAGCGGGAGCTCCTACGAGCAGTACTTC. Its translation: CASSFMASGSSYEQYF.

This clone was picked up one time. The J gene is TRBJ2-1, the V gene TRBV6-5; 7 bases fit TRBD2. The germline V gene has CDR1 MNHEY and CDR2 SVGAGI. Losses at the gene ends were 7 bases for V and 0 bases for J; bases not matched to a gene: 3. The CDR3 has 14 residues. The CDR3 region is CASNLAASYNEQFF. The CDR3 DNA reads TGTGCCAGCAACCTAGCGGCCTCCTACAATGAGCAGTTCTTC.

This sequence joins TRBV5-4 and TRBJ1-1, with TRBD1 matching 7 bases. The CDR3 sequence is 14 residues long. The germline CDR1 and CDR2 sequences are SGHNT and YYREEE (reference sequence). After removal of 4 bases from V and 0 bases from J, the junction contained 3 bases not matched to a gene. CDR3 amino acids: CASSPTGMNTEAFF. DNA for the CDR3: TGTGCCAGCAGCCCGACAGGGATGAACACTGAAGCTTTCTTT.

The rearrangement uses TRBV21-1 and TRBJ2-7; the DNA was not used to check the table's D call, TRBD2. TRBV21-1 is labeled a pseudogene. The length of the CDR3 is 12 residues. The CDR3 is CASSPVCYEQYF. The CDR3 DNA reads TGTGCCAGCAGCCCCGTCTGCTACGAGCAGTACTTC.

On this clone itself: This sample includes further DNA sequences coding for the same CDR3. The chain has TRBV5-1 and TRBJ2-5; D call uncertain. This CDR3 region has 13 residues. From germline, CDR1 is SGHRS and CDR2 YFSETQ. The germline V and J ends were trimmed by 4 bases and 1 base, with 8 bases remaining between them. This CDR3 is CASSPDSQETQYF. Here the CDR3 DNA reads TGCGCCAGCAGCCCTGACTCCCAAGAGACCCAGTACTTC.

The chain links TRBV5-1 to TRBJ2-3, with D possibly TRBD1 on 6 matching bases. The CDR3 is 14 residues long. The germline V and J ends were trimmed by 2 bases and 0 bases, with 7 bases remaining between them. The germline V gene encodes CDR1 SGHRS and CDR2 YFSETQ. This chain's CDR3 is CASSFGTSTDTQYF. The CDR3 DNA follows: TGCGCCAGCAGCTTCGGGACAAGCACAGATACGCAGTATTTT.

The rearrangement joins TRBV5-4 to TRBJ1-5; perhaps TRBD1 as D (6 bases). V was shortened by 5 bases and J by 0 bases, with 12 bases between the two germline ends. In germline, CDR1 is SGHNT, CDR2 YYREEE (reference sequence). This CDR3 is 15 amino acids long. The CDR3 sequence: CASRARGYSNQPQHF. The CDR3 DNA is TGTGCCAGCAGGGCCAGGGGTTATAGCAATCAGCCCCAGCATTTT.

The chain uses TRBV30 and TRBJ2-5; 7 bases align to TRBD1. The CDR3 extends over 14 amino acids. From germline, CDR1 is GTSNPN and CDR2 SVGIG (reference sequence). Trimming took 2 bases from V and 5 from J; bases not matched to a gene: 8. The CDR3 DNA sequence: TGTGCCTGGAGTAGGGCAGGGGGTGGGGAGACCCAGTACTTC. Protein sequence: CAWSRAGGGETQYF. Based on the CDR3 plus reference TRBV30 and TRBJ2-5, the full variable domain is SQTIHQWPATLVQPVGSPLSLECTVEGTSNPNLYWYRQAAGRGLQLLFYSVGIGQISSEVPQNLSASRPQDRQFILSSKKLLLSDSGFYLCAWSRAGGGETQYFGPGTRLLVL.

The chain has TRBV15 and TRBJ2-1; 10 bases are shared with TRBD2. The CDR3 is 21 amino acids. J gave up 0 bases and V 1 base, and 15 bases lay outside the gene matches. The V gene's germline CDR1 is LNHNV and CDR2 YYDKDF (reference sequence). CDR3 nucleotide sequence: TGTGCCACCAGCAGAGGAAAGCTAGCGGGGGCCTTCCGTAGCTCCTACAATGAGCAGTTCTTC. The encoded protein is CATSRGKLAGAFRSSYNEQFF.

The chain combines TRBV2 with TRBJ2-3, with 10 bases aligning to TRBD2. In germline, CDR1 is SNHLY, CDR2 FYNNEI. V lost 3 bases, J lost 2 bases, and 5 bases stayed unmatched. The CDR3 loop spans 16 amino acids. CDR3 loop: CASSELAGGVTDTQYF. DNA for the CDR3: TGTGCCAGCAGTGAGTTAGCGGGGGGCGTCACAGATACGCAGTATTTT.

The rearrangement uses TRBV27 and TRBJ2-7, with 8 bases matching TRBD2. From germline, CDR1 is MNHEY and CDR2 SMNVEV (reference sequence). The CDR3 is 14 amino acids. Trimming at V came to 6 bases and at J to 6 bases, leaving 10 bases not matched to a gene. The CDR3 here is CASRPGNREGEQYF. CDR3 in DNA: TGTGCCAGCAGACCAGGGAACCGGGAGGGCGAGCAGTACTTC.

CDR3: CASRLRTGELFF. Written as DNA, the CDR3 is TGTGCCAGCAGACTCCGCACCGGGGAGCTGTTTTTT. V is TRBV12-3 or TRBV12-4 and J is TRBJ2-2; D gene ambiguous. CDR3 length: 12 amino acids. The V and J ends lost 6 bases and 4 bases respectively, with 6 bases between them.

The J gene is TRBJ2-7, the V gene TRBV7-2; 10 positions agree with TRBD1. The V and J ends lost 10 bases and 3 bases, in that order; junction bases with no gene match: 6. CDR1 is SGHTA, CDR2 FQGNSA, per germline. This CDR3 is built from 13 residues. This CDR3 is CATSDRGGYEQYF. For the CDR3, the DNA is TGTGCCACCTCGGACAGGGGGGGCTACGAGCAGTACTTC.

The V and J genes are TRBV28 and TRBJ2-2; TRBD2 aligns across 9 bases. V was clipped by 6 bases and J by 1 base; unmatched bases: 0. This CDR3 spans 14 amino acids. CDR1 and CDR2 from the germline V gene are MDHEN and SYDVKM. In nucleotides, the CDR3 is TGTGCCAGCAGACTAGCGGGGAACACCGGGGAGCTGTTTTTT. This gives the protein CASRLAGNTGELFF. The whole variable domain, filled in from reference TRBV28 and TRBJ2-2, reads DVKVTQSSRYLVKRTGEKVFLECVQDMDHENMFWYRQDPGLGLRLIYFSYDVKMKEKGDIPEGYSVSREKKERFSLILESASTNQTSMYLCASRLAGNTGELFFGEGSRLTVL.

The J gene is TRBJ1-1, the V gene TRBV6-5; a weak D match, TRBD1 (6 bases). Germline V gene data show CDR1 as MNHEY and CDR2 as SVGAGI. The V end was cut by 0 bases, the J end by 4 bases, with 12 bases between. The CDR3 sequence is 15 residues long. CDR3 DNA sequence: TGTGCCAGCAGTTACTCGAGGGGGTTGAGCACTGAAGCTTTCTTT. It codes for CASSYSRGLSTEAFF.

This clone has a single count. This chain joins TRBV5-6 and TRBJ1-2, with 7 bases aligning to TRBD1. Germline V gene data show CDR1 as SGHDT and CDR2 as YYEEEE. After removal of 4 bases from V and 13 bases from J, the junction contained 19 bases not matched to a gene. This CDR3 is built from 15 residues. The CDR3: CASSLSTGVHARVTF. The CDR3 coding sequence is TGTGCCAGCAGCCTGAGCACAGGGGTTCACGCAAGAGTCACCTTC.

The chain recombines TRBV6-4 with TRBJ2-1, with D maybe TRBD2 (5 bases). This CDR3 has 16 residues. The V end was cut by 3 bases, the J end by 0 bases, with 12 bases between. The germline V gene encodes CDR1 MRHNA and CDR2 SNTAGT. CDR3 amino acids: CASSELSVSSYNEQFF. Here the CDR3 DNA reads TGTGCCAGCAGTGAACTTAGCGTGAGCTCCTACAATGAGCAGTTCTTC.

V usage is TRBV7-6 and J usage is TRBJ2-1, with 14 bases lining up with TRBD2. CDR3 size: 17 residues. Germline trimming cut 5 bases from V and 1 base from J; bases unmatched to any gene: 4. Germline CDR1 is SGHVS and CDR2 is FNYEAQ. The CDR3 bases are TGTGCCAGCAGCCCGGGACTAGCGGGAGTATCCTACAATGAGCAGTTCTTC. It yields the protein CASSPGLAGVSYNEQFF.

This clone was recorded only once. The CDR3 reads CASSTRWAGGRNQPQHF. CDR3 coding DNA: TGTGCCAGTAGTACACGCTGGGCAGGGGGGCGCAATCAGCCCCAGCATTTT. The chain has TRBV19 and TRBJ1-5; the match to TRBD1 covers 7 bases. Trimming removed 4 bases from V and 2 bases from J; junction bases left unmatched: 11. CDR1 and CDR2 from the germline V gene are LNHDA and SQIVND (reference sequence). CDR3 length equals 17 residues.

The J gene is TRBJ1-5, the V gene TRBV5-8; D uncertain. The CDR3 runs 15 residues. Per the germline V gene, CDR1 is SGHTS and CDR2 is YDEGEE. V lost 4 bases and J 9 bases, leaving 20 bases between the germline ends. In nucleotides, the CDR3 is TGTGCCAGCAGCCTGAGTGACCGGGAAAGGAGGCCCCAGCATTTT. As protein: CASSLSDRERRPQHF.

The J gene is TRBJ1-4, the V gene TRBV11-2; 8 bases align to TRBD1. In germline, CDR1 is SGHAT, CDR2 FQNNGV. The CDR3 runs 14 residues. Trimming cost V 3 bases and J 7 bases; bases outside gene matches: 4. This CDR3 is CASSFTGTGEKLFF. Here the CDR3 DNA reads TGTGCCAGCAGCTTCACCGGGACAGGTGAAAAACTGTTTTTT.

The chain is built from TRBV3-1 (or the pseudogene TRBV3-2) and TRBJ2-3; weak D call: TRBD1 (5 bases). The CDR3 runs to 15 residues. The germline V gene encodes CDR1 LGHDT and CDR2 YNNKEL (reference sequence). V was shortened by 3 bases and J by 2 bases, with 12 bases between the two germline ends. This chain's CDR3 is CASSHGRDLTDTQYF. DNA of the CDR3: TGTGCCAGCAGCCACGGCAGGGATCTCACAGATACGCAGTATTTT.

The rearrangement uses TRBV6-5 and TRBJ2-1; 7 nucleotides align to TRBD2. V trimming: 6 bases; J trimming: 0 bases; junction bases outside the gene matches: 2. This CDR3 is built from 14 residues. In germline, CDR1 is MNHEY, CDR2 SVGAGI. This CDR3 is CASRRESSYNEQFF. As DNA, the CDR3 is TGTGCCAGCAGGCGGGAGAGCTCCTACAATGAGCAGTTCTTC.

The gene calls are TRBV24-1 and TRBJ2-2; D not resolved. Germline CDR1 and CDR2: KGHDR and SFDVKD. This CDR3 contains 13 residues. Trimming cost V 2 bases and J 9 bases, with 9 bases left between them. CDR3 nucleotides: TGTGCCACCAGTGATTCAAACAATAGGGAGCTGTTTTTT. This gives the protein CATSDSNNRELFF.

CDR3 loop: CASTPEGKAQYF. CDR3 sequence (DNA): TGTGCCAGCACCCCTGAGGGTAAGGCGCAGTATTTT. The rearrangement joins TRBV6-2 or TRBV6-3 to TRBJ2-3; possibly TRBD2 for D (5 bases). V lost 7 bases and J 10 bases, leaving 15 bases between the germline ends. The germline V gene encodes CDR1 MNHEY and CDR2 SVGEGT. This CDR3 comprises 12 residues.

The V call is TRBV12-1, the J call TRBJ2-5; the table's D call TRBD2 went unverified against the DNA. TRBV12-1 is flagged as a pseudogene. The CDR3 loop spans 13 amino acids. In nucleotides, the CDR3 is TGTGCCGGATTTGGCGGGAGTTGGGAGACCCAGTACTTC. It translates to CAGFGGSWETQYF.

The V and J genes are TRBV6-4 and TRBJ2-1, with D perhaps TRBD1 (7 bases). Trimming shortened V by 5 bases and J by 9 bases, and 14 bases separated the two germline ends. This CDR3 spans 13 amino acids. The germline CDR1 and CDR2 sequences are MRHNA and SNTAGT. The CDR3 sequence is CASSSQGGGEQFF. DNA of the CDR3: TGTGCCAGCAGTTCGCAGGGGGGCGGTGAGCAGTTCTTC.

V and J are TRBV2 and TRBJ1-4; 7 bases match TRBD1. This CDR3 has 14 residues. In germline, CDR1 is SNHLY, CDR2 FYNNEI. Trimming at V came to 3 bases and at J to 5 bases, leaving 3 bases not matched to a gene. This CDR3 reads CASSEVTGNEKLFF. The CDR3 bases are TGTGCCAGCAGTGAGGTGACAGGGAATGAAAAACTGTTTTTT.

As DNA, the CDR3 is TGTGCCACCACAGGACAGGCCGGTAAAAATCAGCCCCAGCATTTT. Its protein product is CATTGQAGKNQPQHF. The chain joins TRBV14 to TRBJ1-5; 7 nucleotides match TRBD1. After removal of 10 bases from V and 4 bases from J, the junction contained 13 bases not matched to a gene. Germline CDR1 reads SGHDN; CDR2 reads FVKESK. This CDR3 is built from 15 residues.